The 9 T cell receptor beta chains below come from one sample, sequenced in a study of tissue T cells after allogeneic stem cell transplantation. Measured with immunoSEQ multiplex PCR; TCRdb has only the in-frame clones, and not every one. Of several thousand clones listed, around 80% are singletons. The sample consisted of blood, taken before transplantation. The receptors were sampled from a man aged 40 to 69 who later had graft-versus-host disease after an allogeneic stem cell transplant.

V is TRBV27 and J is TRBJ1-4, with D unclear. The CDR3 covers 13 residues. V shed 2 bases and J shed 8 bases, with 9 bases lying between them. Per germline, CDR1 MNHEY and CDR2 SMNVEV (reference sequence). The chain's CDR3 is CASSLKITEKLFF. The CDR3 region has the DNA TGTGCCAGCAGTTTAAAGATTACCGAAAAACTGTTTTTT.

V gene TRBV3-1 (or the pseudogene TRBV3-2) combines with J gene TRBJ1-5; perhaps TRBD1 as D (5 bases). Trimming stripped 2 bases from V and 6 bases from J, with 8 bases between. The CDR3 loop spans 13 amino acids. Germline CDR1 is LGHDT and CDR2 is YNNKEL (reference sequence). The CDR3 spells CASSQTGAQPQHF. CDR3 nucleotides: TGTGCCAGCAGCCAAACAGGCGCTCAGCCCCAGCATTTT.

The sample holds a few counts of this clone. CDR3 region: CASTETGPTGELFF. In DNA, the CDR3 is TGTGCCAGTACTGAGACAGGCCCCACCGGGGAGCTGTTTTTT. J is TRBJ2-2 and V is TRBV19, with D possibly matching TRBD1 (6 bases). The length of the CDR3 is 14 residues. Germline V lookup: CDR1 LNHDA, CDR2 SQIVND (reference sequence). The ends were cut back, 7 bases at V and 4 bases at J, with 13 bases in the middle.

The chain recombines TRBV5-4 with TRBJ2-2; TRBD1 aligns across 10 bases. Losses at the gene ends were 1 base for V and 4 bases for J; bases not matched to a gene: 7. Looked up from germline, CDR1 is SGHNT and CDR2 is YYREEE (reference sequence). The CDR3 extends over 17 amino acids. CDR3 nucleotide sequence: TGTGCCAGCAGCTTGCCGGGACAGGGGTCCAGCACCGGGGAGCTGTTTTTT. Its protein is CASSLPGQGSSTGELFF.

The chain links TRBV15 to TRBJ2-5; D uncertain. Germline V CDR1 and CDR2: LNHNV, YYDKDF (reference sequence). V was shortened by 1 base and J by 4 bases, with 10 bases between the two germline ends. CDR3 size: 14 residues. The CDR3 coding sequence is TGTGCCACCAGCAGAGTCTCCAGGCGAGAGACCCAGTACTTC. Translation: CATSRVSRRETQYF.

This CDR3 reads CASSPRTGSMNTEAFF. DNA for the CDR3: TGTGCCAGCTCACCACGGACAGGGAGCATGAACACTGAAGCTTTCTTT. The chain is built from TRBV18 and TRBJ1-1; the match to TRBD1 covers 8 bases. The germline V gene encodes CDR1 KGHSH and CDR2 LQKENI. This CDR3 comprises 16 residues. The ends lost 1 base at V and 0 bases at J; junction bases unmatched: 4. Full variable domain (outside the CDR3, taken from reference TRBV18 and TRBJ1-1): NAGVMQNPRHLVRRRGQEARLRCSPMKGHSHVYWYRQLPEEGLKFMVYLQKENIIDESGMPKERFSAEFPKEGPSILRIQQVVRGDSAAYFCASSPRTGSMNTEAFFGQGTRLTVV.

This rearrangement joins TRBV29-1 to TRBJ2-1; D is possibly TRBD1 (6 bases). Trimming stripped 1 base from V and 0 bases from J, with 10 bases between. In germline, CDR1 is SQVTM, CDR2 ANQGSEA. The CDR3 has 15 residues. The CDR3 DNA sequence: TGCAGCGTTGAAGGGGCAGGGGCCTCCTACAATGAGCAGTTCTTC. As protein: CSVEGAGASYNEQFF.

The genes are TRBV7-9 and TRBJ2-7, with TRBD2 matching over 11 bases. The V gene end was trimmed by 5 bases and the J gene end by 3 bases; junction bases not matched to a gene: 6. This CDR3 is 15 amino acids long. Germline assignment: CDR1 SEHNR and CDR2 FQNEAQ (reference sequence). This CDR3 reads CASSLTSGDIYEQYF. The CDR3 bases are TGTGCCAGCAGCCTGACTAGCGGGGATATCTACGAGCAGTACTTC.

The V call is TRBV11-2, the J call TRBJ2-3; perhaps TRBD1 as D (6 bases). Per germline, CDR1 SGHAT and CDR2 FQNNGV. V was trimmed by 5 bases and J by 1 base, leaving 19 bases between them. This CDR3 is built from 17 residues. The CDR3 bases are TGTGCCAGCAGCGCCCGACAGGACCACTTTGGCACAGATACGCAGTATTTT. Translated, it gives CASSARQDHFGTDTQYF.